This record concerns one T cell receptor beta chain sequence. Its target is not known. This sample was included in a study of CXCR3-negative and CXCR3-positive naive CD8 T cells. Carrying UMI labels, the TRB cDNA libraries were prepared through 5' RACE. Reprocessing the 5' RACE reads, TCRdb reports a single entry for every CDR3 protein and omits DNA. The sample has 75,000 to 100,000 distinct CDR3 sequences. The CDR3 is 16 amino acids. The germline V gene has CDR1 MDHEN and CDR2 SYDVKM. Study observations and caveats: Comparison of naive subsets found surface CD5 to be comparable, and TCR strength was inferred on the basis of TRB CDR3 properties. Naive cells that were CXCR3-positive had more hydrophobic TRB CDR3s (compared with CXCR3-negative naive cells).

Input material: naive CXCR3+ CD8+ T cells from blood. Subset here: CD45RO-CCR7+CD27+CD95- naive CD8+ T cells expressing CXCR3 (TNR3+). This TCR derives from a human donor in good health. Some clones in this sample may be carry-over from other donors' samples. This sequence joins TRBV28 and TRBJ2-7; the TRBD2 assignment by TCRdb is unverifiable without DNA. The chain's CDR3 is CASSLGSGGHSYEQYF.